This passage covers 20 T cell receptor beta chains from one sample sequenced in a study of Graves' ophthalmopathy and Graves' hyperthyroidism. Amplified TCR beta CDR3 regions were obtained using RNA transcripts as template. The first-round RT-PCR employed HTBI primers together with the Qiagen OneStep RT-PCR kit. A multiplex PCR was then performed as the second round. TCRdb itself ran the multiplex PCR reads through MiXCR, one entry per CDR3 protein. The data show roughly 480,000 distinct CDR3 sequences, over 13% seen once. The sample comprised blood. The receptor set was obtained from a woman aged 30 to 39 with Graves' ophthalmopathy.

This clonotype was counted a few times. The V and J genes are TRBV2 and TRBJ2-6; D tentatively reads TRBD1 or TRBD2 (5 bases each). This CDR3 spans 20 amino acids. Germline CDR1 reads SNHLY; CDR2 reads FYNNEI. The V gene lost 2 bases and the J gene lost 0 bases, with 20 bases spanning the gap. The CDR3 DNA is TGTGCCAGCAGTGAAATCTATGGGGTCCTTGGGGGCTCTGGGGCCAACGTCCTGACTTTC. This gives the protein CASSEIYGVLGGSGANVLTF.

This clonotype appeared a few times. The chain uses TRBV7-9 and TRBJ2-5, with D uncertain. Germline V gene data show CDR1 as SEHNR and CDR2 as FQNEAQ (reference sequence). The CDR3 loop spans 13 amino acids. V lost 2 bases and J 5 bases, leaving 9 bases between the germline ends. CDR3 region: CASSLSLGETQYF. CDR3 in DNA: TGTGCCAGCAGCTTATCGTTAGGCGAGACCCAGTACTTC.

This chain joins TRBV11-2 and TRBJ1-5; 9 bases line up with TRBD1. J lost 5 bases, V lost 5 bases, and 10 bases had no gene match. Germline V gene lookup returns CDR1 SGHAT and CDR2 FQNNGV. There are 16 residues in the CDR3. In DNA, the CDR3 is TGTGCCAGCAGCCAAGGGACAGGGAGTGGGGATCAGCCCCAGCATTTT. Translating gives CASSQGTGSGDQPQHF.

Many counts were recorded for this clonotype. The rearrangement joins TRBV12-3 or TRBV12-4 to TRBJ1-2; 8 positions agree with TRBD1. The junction had 6 bases not matched to a gene; V was cut back by 6 bases and J by 9 bases. The CDR3 runs 12 residues. The CDR3 protein is CASSLWDRSYTF. The CDR3 coding sequence is TGTGCCAGCAGCCTATGGGACAGGAGCTACACCTTC.

Ten or more counts support this clonotype. V is TRBV6-5 and J is TRBJ1-3; possible D gene TRBD1, 5 bases. Trimming cost V 5 bases and J 4 bases, with 18 bases left between them. The CDR3 runs to 16 residues. Looked up from germline, CDR1 is MNHEY and CDR2 is SVGAGI. The CDR3 DNA follows: TGTGCCAGCAGTCTTATGGGGCTATTAAGCGGAAACACCATATATTTT. This translates into CASSLMGLLSGNTIYF.

This clonotype was detected many times. This chain joins TRBV6-5 and TRBJ2-5, with D possibly being TRBD2 (5 bases). Looked up from germline, CDR1 is MNHEY and CDR2 is SVGAGI. The CDR3 sequence is 14 residues long. Trimming left V 2 bases short and J 5 bases short, with 12 bases between. The chain's CDR3 is CASSYRGRLETQYF. The DNA for the CDR3 is TGTGCCAGCAGTTACCGGGGTCGGCTGGAGACCCAGTACTTC.

This clonotype was seen repeatedly, ten times or more. The V call is TRBV6-1, the J call TRBJ1-2; 11 positions match TRBD1. The junction had 3 bases not matched to a gene; V was cut back by 6 bases and J by 3 bases. The CDR3 spans 14 residues. Germline-derived CDR1 and CDR2 are MNHNS and SASEGT. CDR3: CASRDRGRHYGYTF. The CDR3 bases are TGTGCCAGCAGGGACAGGGGGCGACACTATGGCTACACCTTC.

The V and J genes are TRBV10-3 and TRBJ1-5; D call uncertain. This CDR3 is 12 amino acids long. Germline V lookup: CDR1 ENHRY, CDR2 SYGVKD. Trimming took off 6 bases at V and 4 bases at J, with 7 bases between the two ends. CDR3 residues: CAISDMNQPQHF. Here the CDR3 DNA reads TGTGCCATCAGCGACATGAATCAGCCCCAGCATTTT.

This clonotype was counted ten times or more. The gene calls are TRBV15 and TRBJ1-2; 8 nucleotides align to TRBD1. V trimming: 2 bases; J trimming: 6 bases; junction bases outside the gene matches: 5. CDR1 is LNHNV and CDR2 is YYDKDF in the germline V gene (reference sequence). The CDR3 spans 14 residues. CDR3 in DNA: TGTGCCACCAGCAGATCGGACAGGGCGGATGGCTACACCTTC. Translated, it gives CATSRSDRADGYTF.

There are many counts of this clonotype. The chain combines TRBV6-1 with TRBJ2-7; D is uncertain. Germline CDR1 reads MNHNS; CDR2 reads SASEGT. Trimming pared 3 bases from V and 0 bases from J, leaving 12 bases between. The length of the CDR3 is 15 residues. DNA of the CDR3: TGTGCCAGCAGTGATCCGGGCACGAGCTCCTACGAGCAGTACTTC. Translated: CASSDPGTSSYEQYF.

This clonotype came up many times. This rearrangement joins TRBV28 to TRBJ1-5; D remains ambiguous. Germline CDR1 is MDHEN and CDR2 is SYDVKM. Trimming stripped 3 bases from V and 5 bases from J, with 8 bases between. This CDR3 is 13 amino acids long. CDR3 in DNA: TGTGCCAGCAGTTTGTCCGGCTATCAGCCCCAGCATTTT. This encodes CASSLSGYQPQHF.

The sample holds many counts of this clonotype. The genes are TRBV6-2 or TRBV6-3 and TRBJ2-4, with 8 bases fitting TRBD2. CDR1 and CDR2 from the germline V gene are MNHEY and SVGEGT. The CDR3 runs 16 residues. V dropped 5 bases and J dropped 6; count of bases not matched to a gene: 12. For the CDR3, the DNA is TGTGCCAGCAGTCGATCCACGACTAGCGCGGTAAACATTCAGTACTTC. Encoded protein: CASSRSTTSAVNIQYF.

This sequence joins TRBV6-1 and TRBJ1-1; TRBD1 might be the D (5 bases). Germline lookup yields CDR1 MNHNS and CDR2 SASEGT. The CDR3 covers 14 residues. With 5 bases removed from V and 1 base from J, the gap between germline ends came to 11 bases. The CDR3 DNA is TGTGCCAGCAGTACCTTAACAGGGAACACTGAAGCTTTCTTT. It translates to CASSTLTGNTEAFF.

The chain recombines TRBV13 with TRBJ2-5; 10 positions agree with TRBD2. The CDR3 is made up of 16 amino acids. Trimming took 0 bases from V and 2 from J; bases not matched to a gene: 3. Germline CDR1 reads PRHDT; CDR2 reads FYEKMQ (reference sequence). CDR3: CASSLGGLANQETQYF. The DNA for the CDR3 is TGTGCCAGCAGCTTAGGGGGACTAGCGAATCAAGAGACCCAGTACTTC.

This clonotype was seen only a few times. V and J are TRBV19 and TRBJ1-2, with 9 positions matching TRBD1. Germline V gene data show CDR1 as LNHDA and CDR2 as SQIVND (reference sequence). The ends lost 9 bases at V and 8 bases at J; junction bases unmatched: 13. The CDR3 is made up of 14 amino acids. This chain's CDR3 is CASRRDRVGWGYTF. The CDR3 nucleotides read TGTGCCAGCCGCCGGGACAGGGTTGGTTGGGGCTACACCTTC. Full variable domain (outside the CDR3, taken from reference TRBV19 and TRBJ1-2): DGGITQSPKYLFRKEGQNVTLSCEQNLNHDAMYWYRQDPGQGLRLIYYSQIVNDFQKGDIAEGYSVSREKKESFPLTVTSAQKNPTAFYLCASRRDRVGWGYTFGSGTRLTVV.

This clonotype showed up many times. V gene TRBV12-3 or TRBV12-4 combines with J gene TRBJ2-5; TRBD1 matches 10 bases. Losses at the gene ends were 6 bases for V and 5 bases for J; bases not matched to a gene: 9. There are 15 residues in the CDR3. The CDR3 sequence: CASSAPGQGKETQYF. DNA of the CDR3: TGTGCCAGCAGCGCCCCGGGACAGGGGAAGGAGACCCAGTACTTC.

This clonotype came up many times. The J gene is TRBJ1-1, the V gene TRBV12-3 or TRBV12-4, with a tentative D call TRBD1 (5 bases). The CDR3 sequence is 14 residues long. Between the trimmed V and J ends, which lost 10 bases and 0 bases, there was a span of 15 bases. The CDR3 DNA reads TGTGCCATCTCGGGACTCGCTATGAACACTGAAGCTTTCTTT. It yields the protein CAISGLAMNTEAFF.

The rearrangement uses TRBV30 and TRBJ1-5; 10 bases fit TRBD1. Germline trimming cut 5 bases from V and 5 bases from J; bases unmatched to any gene: 6. The CDR3 contains 14 residues. CDR1 is GTSNPN, CDR2 SVGIG, per germline (reference sequence). The CDR3 DNA sequence: TGTGCCTGGCAGACAGGGGGCCAAGATCAGCCCCAGCATTTT. Its translation is CAWQTGGQDQPQHF.

This clonotype was seen repeatedly, ten times or more. The J gene is TRBJ2-6, the V gene TRBV6-1, with D hard to call. Per germline, CDR1 MNHNS and CDR2 SASEGT. The length of the CDR3 is 16 residues. The V end lost 1 base, the J end lost 3 bases, and 10 bases lay between the germline ends. CDR3 DNA: TGTGCCAGCAGTGAAGGATCCTCTGGTGGGGCCAACGTCCTGACTTTC. It codes for CASSEGSSGGANVLTF.

Many counts were recorded for this clonotype. The chain combines TRBV19 with TRBJ1-5; D possibly corresponds to TRBD1 (6 bases). CDR3 length equals 15 residues. Trimming took off 10 bases at V and 1 base at J, with 17 bases between the two ends. CDR1 and CDR2 from the germline V gene are LNHDA and SQIVND (reference sequence). The chain's CDR3 is CATTGWTASNQPQHF. In DNA, the CDR3 is TGTGCCACTACTGGGTGGACAGCGAGCAATCAGCCCCAGCATTTT.